Included here is one TCR beta chain sequence, with context. Its specificity is unknown. Donors were ostensibly healthy at sampling, although undocumented immune exposures were probable. This sample is part of a study of cytomegalovirus exposure and HLA in healthy donors. Points from the study as a whole: A few CMV-associated chains proved CMV antigen-specific in vitro. V segments that were indistinguishable, TRBV6-2 and TRBV6-3 among them, were omitted from analysis. The study flagged approximately 180 TCR beta chains as cytomegalovirus-associated.

A multiplex PCR was run with 60 Vbeta primers and 13 Jbeta primers. Clones were read by immunoSEQ multiplex PCR, and TCRdb kept only the in-frame ones, dropping some. The data show 200,000 to 300,000 clones, with about four fifths seen just once and 2% held by the top ten. Between the trimmed V and J ends, which lost 2 bases and 0 bases, there was a span of 22 bases. Germline V gives CDR1 SNHLY, CDR2 FYNNEI. This CDR3 spans 20 amino acids. Sequencing was carried out using PBMCs. The V call is TRBV2, the J call TRBJ1-4; D is perhaps TRBD1 (6 bases). The sequence derives from a middle-aged woman in good health and CMV-seropositive. The CDR3 nucleotides read TGTGCCAGCAGTGAATCCATACCGCGGGGGGCATATGCAACTAATGAAAAACTGTTTTTT. Translating it yields CASSESIPRGAYATNEKLFF. Full variable domain (rest looked up from reference TRBV2 and TRBJ1-4): EPEVTQTPSHQVTQMGQEVILRCVPISNHLYFYWYRQILGQKVEFLVSFYNNEISEKSEIFDDQFSVERPDGSNFTLKIRSTKLEDSAMYFCASSESIPRGAYATNEKLFFGSGTQLSVL.